This TCR beta chain was observed in a study of Graves' ophthalmopathy and Graves' hyperthyroidism. Germline CDR1 DFQATT, CDR2 SNEGSKA (reference sequence). CDR3 length equals 15 residues. Beta-chain TCR CDR3 regions were amplified from RNA transcripts. HTBI primers primed a first-round RT-PCR, and a second-round multiplex PCR followed. TCRdb reanalysed the multiplex PCR reads using MiXCR and keeps one entry per CDR3 protein. The sample shows about 600,000 distinct CDR3 sequences, 35% to 40% of them seen only once. As to this clonotype: One end of the junction is discordant with germline, which a read error may explain.

This clonotype was sampled from an adult man with Graves' hyperthyroidism. The sample taken for sequencing was peripheral blood or thyroid tissue (not recorded which). This chain links TRBV20-1 with TRBJ2-2; TRBD2 aligns across 9 bases. The DNA for the CDR3 is TGCAGTGCTAGAGATCCGGGACTAGCCCTTGGTGAGCAGTTTTTT. Its protein product is CSARDPGLALGEQFF.